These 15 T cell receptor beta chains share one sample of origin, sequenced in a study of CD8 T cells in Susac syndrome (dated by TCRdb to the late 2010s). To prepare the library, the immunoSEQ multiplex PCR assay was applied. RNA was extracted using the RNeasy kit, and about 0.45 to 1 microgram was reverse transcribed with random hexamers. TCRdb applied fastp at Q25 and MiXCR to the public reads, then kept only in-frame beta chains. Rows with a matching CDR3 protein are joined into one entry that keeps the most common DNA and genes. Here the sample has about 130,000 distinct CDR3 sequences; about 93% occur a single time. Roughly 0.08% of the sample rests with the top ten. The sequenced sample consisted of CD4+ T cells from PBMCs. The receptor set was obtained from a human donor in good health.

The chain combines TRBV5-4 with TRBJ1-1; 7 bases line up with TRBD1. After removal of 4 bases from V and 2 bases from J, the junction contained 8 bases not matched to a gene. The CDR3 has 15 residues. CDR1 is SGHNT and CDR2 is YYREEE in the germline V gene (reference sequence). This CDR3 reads CASSREGTVNTEAFF. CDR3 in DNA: TGTGCCAGCAGCCGGGAGGGGACAGTCAACACTGAAGCTTTCTTT. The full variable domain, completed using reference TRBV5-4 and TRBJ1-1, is ETGVTQSPTHLIKTRGQQVTLRCSSQSGHNTVSWYQQALGQGPQFIFQYYREEENGRGNFPPRFSGLQFPNYSSELNVNALELDDSALYLCASSREGTVNTEAFFGQGTRLTVV.

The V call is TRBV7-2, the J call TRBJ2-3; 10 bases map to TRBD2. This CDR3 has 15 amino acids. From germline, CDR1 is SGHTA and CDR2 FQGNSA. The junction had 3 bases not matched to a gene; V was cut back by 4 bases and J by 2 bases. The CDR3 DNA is TGTGCCAGCAGCTCACTAGCGGGGAACACAGATACGCAGTATTTT. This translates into CASSSLAGNTDTQYF. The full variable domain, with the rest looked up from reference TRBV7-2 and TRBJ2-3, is GAGVSQSPSNKVTEKGKDVELRCDPISGHTALYWYRQSLGQGLEFLIYFQGNSAPDKSGLPSDRFSAERTGGSVSTLTIQRTQQEDSAVYLCASSSLAGNTDTQYFGPGTRLTVL.

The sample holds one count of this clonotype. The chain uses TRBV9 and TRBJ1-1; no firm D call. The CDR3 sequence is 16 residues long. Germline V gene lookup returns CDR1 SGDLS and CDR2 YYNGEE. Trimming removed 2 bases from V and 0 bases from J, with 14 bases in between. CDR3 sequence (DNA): TGTGCCAGCAGCGTTTTGGCGTCCGCGATGAACACTGAAGCTTTCTTT. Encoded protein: CASSVLASAMNTEAFF.

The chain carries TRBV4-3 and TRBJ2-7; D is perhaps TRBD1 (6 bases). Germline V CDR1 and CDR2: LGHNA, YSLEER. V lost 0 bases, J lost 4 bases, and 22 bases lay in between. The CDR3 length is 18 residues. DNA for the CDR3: TGCGCCAGCAGCCAAGAGCCACTCCCACAGGGTGGGCGATACGAGCAGTACTTC. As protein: CASSQEPLPQGGRYEQYF.

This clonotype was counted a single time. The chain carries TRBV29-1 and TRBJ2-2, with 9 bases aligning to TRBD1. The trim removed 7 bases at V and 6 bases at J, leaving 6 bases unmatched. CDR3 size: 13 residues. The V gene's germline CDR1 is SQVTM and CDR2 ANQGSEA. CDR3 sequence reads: CSARDRVAGELFF. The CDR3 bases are TGCAGCGCCCGGGACAGGGTTGCCGGGGAGCTGTTTTTT.

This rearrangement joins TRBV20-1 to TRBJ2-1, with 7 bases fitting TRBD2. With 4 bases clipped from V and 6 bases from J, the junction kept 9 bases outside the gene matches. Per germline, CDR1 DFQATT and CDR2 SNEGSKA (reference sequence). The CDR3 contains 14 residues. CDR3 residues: CSANFPTSRNEQFF. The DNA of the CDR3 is TGCAGTGCTAACTTCCCGACTAGCCGCAATGAGCAGTTCTTC.

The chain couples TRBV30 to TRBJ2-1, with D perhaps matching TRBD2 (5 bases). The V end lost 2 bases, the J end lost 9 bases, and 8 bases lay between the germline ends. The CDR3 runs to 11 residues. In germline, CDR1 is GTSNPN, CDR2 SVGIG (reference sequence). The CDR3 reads CAWSRRVEQFF. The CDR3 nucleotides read TGTGCCTGGAGTAGGCGGGTTGAGCAGTTCTTC.

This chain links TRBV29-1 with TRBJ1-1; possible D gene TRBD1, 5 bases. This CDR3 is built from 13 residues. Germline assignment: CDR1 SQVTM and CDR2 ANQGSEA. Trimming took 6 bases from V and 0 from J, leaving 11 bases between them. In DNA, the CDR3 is TGCAGCGTGTGCGGGACGTTGAACACTGAAGCTTTCTTT. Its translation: CSVCGTLNTEAFF. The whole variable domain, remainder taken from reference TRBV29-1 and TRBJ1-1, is SAVISQKPSRDICQRGTSLTIQCQVDSQVTMMFWYRQQPGQSLTLIATANQGSEATYESGFVIDKFPISRPNLTFSTLTVSNMSPEDSSIYLCSVCGTLNTEAFFGQGTRLTVV.

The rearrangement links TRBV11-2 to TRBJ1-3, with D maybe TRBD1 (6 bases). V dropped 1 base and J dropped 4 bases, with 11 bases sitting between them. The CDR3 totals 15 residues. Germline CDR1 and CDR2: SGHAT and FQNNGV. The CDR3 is CASSLVRGQGNTIYF. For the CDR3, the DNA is TGTGCCAGCAGCTTAGTACGGGGGCAAGGAAACACCATATATTTT.

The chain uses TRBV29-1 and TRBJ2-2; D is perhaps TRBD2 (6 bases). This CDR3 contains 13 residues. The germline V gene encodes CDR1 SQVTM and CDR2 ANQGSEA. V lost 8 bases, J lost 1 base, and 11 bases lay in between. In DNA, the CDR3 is TGCAGCTTGTCGGAGGGGAACACCGGGGAGCTGTTTTTT. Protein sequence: CSLSEGNTGELFF.

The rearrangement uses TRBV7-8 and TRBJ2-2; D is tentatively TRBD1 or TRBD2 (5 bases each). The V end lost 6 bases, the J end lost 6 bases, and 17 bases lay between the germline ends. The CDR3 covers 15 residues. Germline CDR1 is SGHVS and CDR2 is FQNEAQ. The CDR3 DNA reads TGTGCCAGCAGATGGGGACGCATTGGCTCCGGGGAGCTGTTTTTT. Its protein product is CASRWGRIGSGELFF.

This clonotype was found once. CDR3 sequence: CSVEEMNTEAFF. The CDR3, as DNA: TGCAGCGTTGAAGAGATGAACACTGAAGCTTTCTTT. The chain joins TRBV29-1 to TRBJ1-1; D call uncertain. The germline V gene has CDR1 SQVTM and CDR2 ANQGSEA. V lost 0 bases to trimming and J lost 0 bases, with 2 bases between them. The CDR3 contains 12 residues.

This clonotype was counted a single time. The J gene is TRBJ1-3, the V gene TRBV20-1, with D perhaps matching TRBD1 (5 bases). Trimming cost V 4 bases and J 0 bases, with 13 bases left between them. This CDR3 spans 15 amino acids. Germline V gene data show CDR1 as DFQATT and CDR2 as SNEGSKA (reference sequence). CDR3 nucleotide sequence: TGCAGTGCTAAGCCGGGGGACCTCTCTGGAAACACCATATATTTT. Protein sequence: CSAKPGDLSGNTIYF.

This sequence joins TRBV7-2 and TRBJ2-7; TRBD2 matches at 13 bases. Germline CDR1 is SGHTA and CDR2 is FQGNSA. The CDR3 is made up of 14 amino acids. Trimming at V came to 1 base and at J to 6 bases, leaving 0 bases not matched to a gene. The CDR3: CASSLGLAGGEQYF. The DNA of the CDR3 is TGTGCCAGCAGCTTAGGACTAGCGGGAGGCGAGCAGTACTTC.

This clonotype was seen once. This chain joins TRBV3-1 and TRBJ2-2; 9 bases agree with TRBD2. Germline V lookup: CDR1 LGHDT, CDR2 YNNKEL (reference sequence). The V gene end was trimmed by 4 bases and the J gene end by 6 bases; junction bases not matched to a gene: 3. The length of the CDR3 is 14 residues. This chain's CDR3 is CASSPGGGAGELFF. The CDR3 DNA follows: TGTGCCAGCAGCCCAGGCGGGGGGGCCGGGGAGCTGTTTTTT.